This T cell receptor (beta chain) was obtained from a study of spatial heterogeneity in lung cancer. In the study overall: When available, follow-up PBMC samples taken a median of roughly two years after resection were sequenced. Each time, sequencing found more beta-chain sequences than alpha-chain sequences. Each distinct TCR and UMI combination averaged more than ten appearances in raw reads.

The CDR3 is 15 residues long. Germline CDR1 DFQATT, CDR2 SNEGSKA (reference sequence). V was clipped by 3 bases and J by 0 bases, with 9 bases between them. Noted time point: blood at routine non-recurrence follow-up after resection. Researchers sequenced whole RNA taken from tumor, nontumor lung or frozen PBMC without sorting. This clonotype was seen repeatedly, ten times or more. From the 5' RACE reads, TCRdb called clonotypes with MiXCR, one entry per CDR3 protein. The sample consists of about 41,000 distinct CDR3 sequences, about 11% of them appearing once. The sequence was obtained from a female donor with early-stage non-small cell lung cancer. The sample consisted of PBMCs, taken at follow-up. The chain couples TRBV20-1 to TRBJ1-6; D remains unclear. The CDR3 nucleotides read TGCAGTGCTAGCACAGCAAGCTCCTATAATTCACCCCTCCACTTT. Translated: CSASTASSYNSPLHF.